This TCR beta chain was identified in a study of blood T cell repertoires in COVID-19. The study recruited people aged about 18 to 95 years across approximately 23 US areas. Method: immunoSEQ multiplex PCR; TCRdb's copy keeps in-frame clones and lacks some. The table includes fewer than 200,000 clones, almost 80% detected once. Trimming removed 0 bases at V and 0 bases at J, with 6 bases between. Per the germline V gene, CDR1 is SGHRS and CDR2 is YFSETQ. The CDR3 runs 15 residues. Specimen: PBMCs or T cells enriched from blood (not recorded which). This sequence joins TRBV5-1 and TRBJ2-2; possible D gene TRBD2, 6 bases. This clonotype was sampled from a woman between 50 and 59 years old who had recovered from COVID-19. CDR3 protein: CASSLGGTNTGELFF. CDR3 nucleotides: TGCGCCAGCAGCTTGGGCGGGACGAACACCGGGGAGCTGTTTTTT.